Below are 11 T cell receptor beta chains sequenced from a single sample in a study of cytomegalovirus exposure and HLA in healthy donors. Sequencing used immunoSEQ multiplex PCR; TCRdb keeps in-frame clones, though not all of them. The sample includes approximately 110,000 clones, around 94% of them seen just once. The sequenced sample consisted of PBMCs. These receptors all come from a woman aged 18 to 35 in good health and CMV-seronegative.

The chain uses TRBV7-9 and TRBJ1-4; D is perhaps TRBD1 (6 bases). V lost 5 bases to trimming and J lost 8 bases, with 18 bases between them. The CDR3 extends over 15 amino acids. Germline V gives CDR1 SEHNR, CDR2 FQNEAQ (reference sequence). The CDR3: CASSARQEVYEKLFF. The CDR3 DNA is TGTGCCAGCAGCGCTCGACAGGAGGTCTACGAAAAACTGTTTTTT.

V is TRBV28 and J is TRBJ1-4, with D hard to call. Germline V gene data show CDR1 as MDHEN and CDR2 as SYDVKM. V gave up 1 base and J gave up 0 bases, with 12 bases separating them. This CDR3 is built from 17 residues. As DNA, the CDR3 is TGTGCCAGCAGTTTATATGGGCCCAAGGCAACTAATGAAAAACTGTTTTTT. Amino acids: CASSLYGPKATNEKLFF. Full variable domain (outside the CDR3, taken from reference TRBV28 and TRBJ1-4): DVKVTQSSRYLVKRTGEKVFLECVQDMDHENMFWYRQDPGLGLRLIYFSYDVKMKEKGDIPEGYSVSREKKERFSLILESASTNQTSMYLCASSLYGPKATNEKLFFGSGTQLSVL.

This sequence joins TRBV29-1 and TRBJ1-1, with D unresolved. The CDR3 has 12 amino acids. In germline, CDR1 is SQVTM, CDR2 ANQGSEA. Trimming pared 5 bases from V and 1 base from J, leaving 8 bases between. The CDR3 spells CSVWSRNTEAFF. In nucleotides, the CDR3 is TGCAGCGTTTGGAGCAGGAACACTGAAGCTTTCTTT. Filled out from reference TRBV29-1 and TRBJ1-1, the complete variable domain reads SAVISQKPSRDICQRGTSLTIQCQVDSQVTMMFWYRQQPGQSLTLIATANQGSEATYESGFVIDKFPISRPNLTFSTLTVSNMSPEDSSIYLCSVWSRNTEAFFGQGTRLTVV.

The chain recombines TRBV5-6 with TRBJ2-7; TRBD2 might be the D (6 bases). This CDR3 spans 16 amino acids. The V gene's germline CDR1 is SGHDT and CDR2 YYEEEE. Between the trimmed V and J ends, which lost 1 base and 2 bases, there was a span of 16 bases. The CDR3 sequence: CASSLKAISGTYEQYF. CDR3 bases: TGTGCCAGCAGCTTGAAGGCCATTAGCGGCACCTACGAGCAGTACTTC. The full variable domain, rest sourced from reference TRBV5-6 and TRBJ2-7, is DAGVTQSPTHLIKTRGQQVTLRCSPKSGHDTVSWYQQALGQGPQFIFQYYEEEERQRGNFPDRFSGHQFPNYSSELNVNALLLGDSALYLCASSLKAISGTYEQYFGPGTRLTVT.

The V call is TRBV20-1, the J call TRBJ2-7; D not resolved. With 7 bases removed from V and 1 base from J, the gap between germline ends came to 8 bases. Germline V lookup: CDR1 DFQATT, CDR2 SNEGSKA (reference sequence). CDR3 length: 11 amino acids. CDR3 sequence (DNA): TGCAGTGTAGCCTATTCCTACGAGCAGTACTTC. It codes for CSVAYSYEQYF.

The genes are TRBV6-5 and TRBJ1-1; D is undetermined. This CDR3 comprises 15 residues. Germline CDR1 reads MNHEY; CDR2 reads SVGAGI. Trimming removed 4 bases from V and 5 bases from J, with 17 bases in between. CDR3 amino acids: CASSWEAPVVTEAFF. In DNA, the CDR3 is TGTGCCAGCAGTTGGGAGGCTCCGGTCGTTACTGAAGCTTTCTTT.

The J gene is TRBJ2-2, the V gene TRBV28, with a tentative D call TRBD2 (6 bases). This CDR3 region has 14 residues. From germline, CDR1 is MDHEN and CDR2 SYDVKM. Trimming took 11 bases from V and 1 from J, leaving 14 bases between them. CDR3 DNA sequence: TGTGCCTCTACTGGGACTCTGAACACCGGGGAGCTGTTTTTT. Amino acid sequence: CASTGTLNTGELFF.

The V call is TRBV18, the J call TRBJ2-7, with a weak D call TRBD1 (5 bases). CDR1 KGHSH and CDR2 LQKENI come from the germline V gene. Deletions cut 6 bases from V and 4 bases from J, with 10 bases between. The CDR3 runs to 12 residues. The CDR3 sequence: CASSDTGYEQYF. The CDR3 nucleotides read TGTGCCAGCTCGGACACAGGTTACGAGCAGTACTTC.

V and J are TRBV13 and TRBJ1-1, with 7 bases lining up with TRBD1. This CDR3 has 14 residues. The junction had 3 bases not matched to a gene; V was cut back by 2 bases and J by 3 bases. Per germline, CDR1 PRHDT and CDR2 FYEKMQ (reference sequence). CDR3 sequence (DNA): TGTGCCAGCAGCTTAACAGGGGCGGACACTGAAGCTTTCTTT. This codes for CASSLTGADTEAFF.

The J gene is TRBJ2-2, the V gene TRBV5-6; D is uncertain. Trimming shortened V by 0 bases and J by 7 bases, and 7 bases separated the two germline ends. Germline loops: CDR1 SGHDT, CDR2 YYEEEE. The CDR3 consists of 13 residues. The CDR3 is CASSLVYFGELFF. As DNA, the CDR3 is TGTGCCAGCAGCTTGGTATATTTCGGGGAGCTGTTTTTT.

In this sample, this clone turned up many times. This chain connects TRBV28 to TRBJ1-5, with D possibly TRBD1 on 6 matching bases. This CDR3 has 13 amino acids. Germline V gene data show CDR1 as MDHEN and CDR2 as SYDVKM. With 3 bases removed from V and 11 bases from J, the gap between germline ends came to 14 bases. The CDR3 coding sequence is TGTGCCAGCAGTTTTGGGGGGGGGCTCTCCCAGCATTTT. This translates into CASSFGGGLSQHF.